The 23 T cell receptor beta chains below all came from one sample that was sequenced in a study of T cells after yellow fever vaccination. TCRdb analysed the 5' RACE reads with MiXCR anew, one entry per CDR3 protein. The repertoire holds 450,000 to 600,000 distinct CDR3 sequences, with roughly a sixth as singletons. Sequences were derived from PBMCs, sampled about 5 days after the first yellow fever vaccination. The receptors originated from a man aged 18 to 29 who received the YFV17D yellow fever vaccine.

This chain joins TRBV7-6 and TRBJ2-3; the D is unclear. V lost 2 bases and J 3 bases, leaving 12 bases between the germline ends. This CDR3 has 15 residues. Germline V CDR1 and CDR2: SGHVS, FNYEAQ. Here the CDR3 DNA reads TGTGCCAGCAGCTTATACGCTAGATGGACAGATACGCAGTATTTT. It encodes CASSLYARWTDTQYF.

This clonotype turned up a few times. This chain connects TRBV12-3 or TRBV12-4 to TRBJ2-2; perhaps TRBD1 as D (8 bases). With 7 bases removed from V and 1 base from J, the gap between germline ends came to 19 bases. The CDR3 runs 17 residues. The CDR3 here is CASTHFTGGVNTGELFF. CDR3 DNA sequence: TGTGCCAGCACCCATTTTACAGGGGGGGTGAACACCGGGGAGCTGTTTTTT.

This clonotype appeared a few times. The chain carries TRBV6-5 and TRBJ2-7, with 7 bases fitting TRBD2. The CDR3 runs to 14 residues. Losses at the gene ends were 0 bases for V and 7 bases for J; bases not matched to a gene: 6. Germline CDR1 and CDR2: MNHEY and SVGAGI. CDR3 protein: CASSYSPGRREQYV. In nucleotides, the CDR3 is TGTGCCAGCAGTTACTCGCCCGGGAGGAGGGAGCAGTACGTC.

The chain joins TRBV4-2 to TRBJ1-5; TRBD1 agrees at 7 bases. The ends lost 1 base at V and 2 bases at J; junction bases unmatched: 11. Per germline, CDR1 LGHNA and CDR2 YNFKEQ. The CDR3 extends over 18 amino acids. For the CDR3, the DNA is TGTGCCAGCAGCCAAGTAACGCAGGGGGTGAGAGGCAATCAGCCCCAGCATTTT. This sequence encodes CASSQVTQGVRGNQPQHF.

This clonotype was observed a few times. This sequence joins TRBV4-3 and TRBJ2-3; D gene ambiguous. The CDR3 totals 16 residues. Germline V CDR1 and CDR2: LGHNA, YSLEER. Between the trimmed V and J ends, which lost 2 bases and 4 bases, there was a span of 16 bases. Here the CDR3 DNA reads TGCGCCAGCAGCCAATTACCAGACCCTGACCCAGATACGCAGTATTTT. Translating it yields CASSQLPDPDPDTQYF.

This clonotype appeared many times. This chain connects TRBV6-4 to TRBJ2-1; a possible D gene is TRBD1 (5 bases). CDR3 length: 16 amino acids. Trimming removed 2 bases from V and 2 bases from J, with 13 bases in between. Germline V gene lookup returns CDR1 MRHNA and CDR2 SNTAGT. The CDR3 loop reads CASSDDDRAPYNEQFF. The CDR3 coding sequence is TGTGCCAGCAGTGACGACGACAGAGCTCCCTACAATGAGCAGTTCTTC.

The chain carries TRBV4-1 and TRBJ2-3; the match to TRBD2 covers 11 bases. The germline V gene has CDR1 MGHRA and CDR2 YSYEKL. This CDR3 comprises 16 residues. V dropped 3 bases and J dropped 5; count of bases not matched to a gene: 7. The CDR3 nucleotides read TGCGCCAGCAGCCATAGCGGGGGGGGGATTTTAGATACGCAGTATTTT. Translated, it gives CASSHSGGGILDTQYF.

This chain links TRBV5-1 with TRBJ2-5; 12 positions match TRBD1. J lost 0 bases, V lost 2 bases, and 5 bases had no gene match. The germline CDR1 and CDR2 sequences are SGHRS and YFSETQ. The CDR3 has 17 amino acids. The CDR3 loop reads CASSFGTGGSYQETQYF. DNA of the CDR3: TGCGCCAGCAGCTTCGGGACAGGGGGCTCCTACCAAGAGACCCAGTACTTC.

This clonotype came up a few times. The rearrangement links TRBV3-1 to TRBJ2-7, with D perhaps matching TRBD2 (6 bases). Trimming pared 4 bases from V and 5 bases from J, leaving 15 bases between. The CDR3 contains 14 residues. The V gene's germline CDR1 is LGHDT and CDR2 YNNKEL (reference sequence). The CDR3 protein is CASSPMWGENEQYF. The CDR3 coding sequence is TGTGCCAGCAGCCCCATGTGGGGGGAGAACGAGCAGTACTTC.

This chain links TRBV5-1 with TRBJ1-6; TRBD1 agrees at 7 bases. Trimming at V came to 7 bases and at J to 9 bases, leaving 13 bases not matched to a gene. The CDR3 is made up of 15 amino acids. Germline CDR1 is SGHRS and CDR2 is YFSETQ. CDR3 sequence reads: CASQGGGTDSSPLHF. The CDR3 coding sequence is TGCGCCAGCCAGGGGGGGGGGACAGATAGTTCACCCCTCCACTTT.

This clonotype was seen only a few times. The CDR3 sequence is CASSFGGPRGEQYV. The DNA of the CDR3 is TGTGCCAGCAGCTTCGGGGGGCCTCGTGGGGAGCAGTACGTC. The genes are TRBV7-2 and TRBJ2-7; D might be TRBD2 (7 bases). Germline-derived CDR1 and CDR2 are SGHTA and FQGNSA. The CDR3 runs to 14 residues. V was cut by 3 bases and J by 7 bases, with 16 bases left in between.

The genes are TRBV27 and TRBJ1-2; the D gene is possibly TRBD1 (6 bases). CDR1 is MNHEY, CDR2 SMNVEV, per germline (reference sequence). The ends were cut back, 7 bases at V and 4 bases at J, with 25 bases in the middle. This CDR3 contains 17 residues. CDR3 nucleotides: TGTGCCAGCACCCCTACAGGGTATGGCCCCGCGGTCTATGGCTACACCTTC. Translating it yields CASTPTGYGPAVYGYTF.

The chain carries TRBV7-2 and TRBJ2-4, with D tentatively TRBD1 (5 bases). The V end was cut by 0 bases, the J end by 7 bases, with 13 bases between. CDR1 is SGHTA, CDR2 FQGNSA, per germline. The CDR3 is 15 residues long. CDR3 amino acids: CASSLAPTVSNIQYF. The CDR3, as DNA: TGTGCCAGCAGCTTAGCCCCGACAGTGTCGAACATTCAGTACTTC.

The table lists this clonotype with a count of one. The germline gene is not matched at one end of the junction; a read error may be the cause. The V gene is TRBV7-2, the J gene TRBJ2-3; 7 nucleotides agree with TRBD1. The CDR3 is 15 amino acids. The germline V gene has CDR1 SGHTA and CDR2 FQGNSA. The CDR3 region is CATSLADRATDTQYF. The CDR3, as DNA: TGTGCCACCAGCTTAGCCGACAGGGCCACAGATACGCAGTATTTT.

The rearrangement uses TRBV6-2 or TRBV6-3 and TRBJ2-7; the match to TRBD2 covers 12 bases. The J segment lost 3 bases and the V segment lost 2 bases, leaving 8 bases of the junction unmatched. In germline, CDR1 is MNHEY, CDR2 SVGEGT. This CDR3 is built from 17 residues. The CDR3 DNA follows: TGTGCCAGCAGTTACACTAGGACTAGCGGGGACGTCTACGAGCAGTACGTC. It yields the protein CASSYTRTSGDVYEQYV.

The V call is TRBV23-1, the J call TRBJ1-5, with D unresolved. Being an ORF, TRBV23-1 has a function that is uncertain. V lost 7 bases and J 8 bases, leaving 9 bases between the germline ends. The CDR3 sequence is 11 residues long. The CDR3 loop reads CASTHRKPQHF. The CDR3 bases are TGCGCCAGCACACACAGAAAGCCCCAGCATTTT.

This clonotype came up a few times. V usage is TRBV18 and J usage is TRBJ2-7; the match to TRBD1 covers 9 bases. The CDR3 loop spans 14 amino acids. After removal of 5 bases from V and 4 bases from J, the junction contained 6 bases not matched to a gene. Germline V gives CDR1 KGHSH, CDR2 LQKENI. The CDR3 sequence is CASSTGTGLYEQYF. CDR3 coding DNA: TGTGCCAGCTCAACCGGGACAGGGCTGTACGAGCAGTACTTC.

CDR3 bases: TGTGCCAGCACCACTTCGCGGTCCGATGAGCAGTTCTTC. It codes for CASTTSRSDEQFF. The gene calls are TRBV9 and TRBJ2-1; D is ambiguous. The germline CDR1 and CDR2 sequences are SGDLS and YYNGEE. The CDR3 is 13 amino acids. Trimming removed 6 bases at V and 8 bases at J, with 15 bases between.

In this sample, this clonotype turned up many times. One end of the junction fails to match germline, which may point to a read error. V and J are TRBV5-1 and TRBJ2-6; no firm D call. CDR1 is SGHRS, CDR2 YFSETQ, per germline. The CDR3 consists of 14 residues. The CDR3 sequence: CASSLSSGANVLTF. The CDR3 coding sequence is TGTGCCAGCAGCCTTTCCTCTGGGGCCAACGTCCTGACTTTC. Full variable domain (remainder filled in from reference TRBV5-1 and TRBJ2-6): KAGVTQTPRYLIKTRGQQVTLSCSPISGHRSVSWYQQTPGQGLQFLFEYFSETQRNKGNFPGRFSGRQFSNSRSEMNVSTLELGDSALYLCASSLSSGANVLTFGAGSRLTVL.

This clonotype has only a few counts. The J gene is TRBJ2-1, the V gene TRBV5-1, with D maybe TRBD2 (5 bases). Trimming left V 7 bases short and J 6 bases short, with 14 bases between. The germline V gene encodes CDR1 SGHRS and CDR2 YFSETQ. CDR3 length: 13 amino acids. CDR3 in DNA: TGCGCCAGCGCCTCGGACTCCCTCAATGAGCAGTTCTTC. Its translation is CASASDSLNEQFF.

This rearrangement joins TRBV7-9 to TRBJ2-3; the match to TRBD1 covers 10 bases. J gave up 6 bases and V 6 bases, and 12 bases lay outside the gene matches. The CDR3 is 16 amino acids. CDR1 is SEHNR and CDR2 is FQNEAQ in the germline V gene (reference sequence). The CDR3 region is CASREPGGQGSDTQYF. The CDR3, as DNA: TGTGCCAGCAGGGAACCGGGGGGACAGGGGTCCGATACGCAGTATTTT.

This clonotype has a handful of counts. The chain joins TRBV25-1 to TRBJ1-4; 7 bases are a match to TRBD1. V dropped 4 bases and J dropped 4; count of bases not matched to a gene: 15. The CDR3 runs 18 residues. Germline V CDR1 and CDR2: MGHDK, SYGVNS. The CDR3 region is CASSALGGALGNNEKLFF. DNA of the CDR3: TGTGCCAGCAGTGCCTTAGGGGGCGCGTTGGGGAATAATGAAAAACTGTTTTTT.

The chain joins TRBV20-1 to TRBJ1-1; D uncertain. V lost 7 bases to trimming and J lost 0 bases, with 12 bases between them. The CDR3 has 13 residues. The germline V gene has CDR1 DFQATT and CDR2 SNEGSKA (reference sequence). The CDR3 region has the DNA TGCAGTGGCTTAACACTTGTGAACACTGAAGCTTTCTTT. This translates into CSGLTLVNTEAFF.